The subject of this entry is one TCR beta chain. Its binding antigen is unknown. No per-base quality is available; no much larger clone lies one base away. The source of the sample is a study of blood T cell repertoires in COVID-19 (TCRdb year 2020). For the study in its entirety: Collaborator samples came from the United States, Italy and Spain and covered acute and convalescent phases of COVID-19. HLA class I and class II types, where available, came from metadata supplied by the sample provider rather than from assay-based typing. Sample metadata almost always included a de-identified subject ID, COVID-19 status, age in years and sex. The repertoires were made available in a free public database intended to serve as a resource for research on the immune response to SARS-CoV-2. The prospective study material was composed of cDNA or gDNA derived from T cells, B-cell-depleted T cells, or PBMCs. The samples were drawn from the first 160 participants of the ongoing ImmuneRACE study and from 950 to 1,500 subjects provided by 6 global collaborators. Deeply sampled blood TCRbeta repertoires from subjects exposed to, actively infected with, or recovered from COVID-19 were included in the dataset. What the work shows at the level of the full study, not this receptor alone: How much clinical and demographic metadata was included differed by source and by participant, and the metadata was provided uncurated.

The immunoSEQ Assay, a bias-controlled multiplex PCR, was used to amplify TCRbeta CDR3 regions from genomic DNA. As for the authors' bioinformatics: The number of nucleated cells in each sample was estimated from the amplification of reference gene primers within the assay. Sequence reads were collapsed and filtered to measure the absolute abundance of every unique TCRbeta CDR3 rearrangement. For each sample, productive Simpson clonality was calculated as the square root of Simpson's diversity index across productive rearrangements. Entries here come from immuneACCESS through TCRdb and include only in-frame sequences with V and J called. Some clones fail to appear in such tables; in the studies checked, an unresolved V gene covers under half of the shortfall, and the cause of the remainder is unknown. That table furnishes V, J and clone size, whereas the DNA furnished D and trimming. The sample includes roughly 120,000 clones, with approximately 85% observed a single time. Clones ranked in the top ten supply 7.9% of the sample.

V was cut back by 9 bases and J by 2 bases, leaving a gap of 19 bases between them. Inclusive of the bounding cysteine and phenylalanine, the CDR3 is 15 residues long. Only the CDR3 region is kept as DNA, spanning 45 bases read in frame from base 1. CDR1 and CDR2 are read off the germline V gene as SGHRS and YFSETQ. Whole blood was collected in K2EDTA tubes by collaborating institutions according to the institutions' own protocols. For TCRbeta analysis, collaborators shipped samples in one of three forms: frozen whole blood, isolated PBMCs, or DNA extracted from either of those sample types. Sequences were obtained from peripheral blood. The source is a man aged 65 to 85 with acute or convalescent COVID-19. The chain employs TRBV5-1 and TRBJ2-3; TRBD2 is possibly the D segment (7 matching bases). The DNA sequence is given as TGCGCCACCACAGCTGGGGGGGGCCCCACAGATACGCAGTATTTT. Its protein product is CATTAGGGPTDTQYF.